Sequencing of this TCR beta chain was carried out in a study of shared clonotypes between healthy human individuals. Study summary: Each donor had three CD4 naive, three CD4 memory, two CD8 naive and one CD8 memory plate.

TCRdb's copy holds only in-frame clones and misses some; the assay was immunoSEQ multiplex PCR. Of 2 million to 2.5 million clones listed, more than 80% were seen once; the top ten hold 0.39%. Note on this clone: Its antigen is unknown.

Study findings and constraints: Researchers sampled only blood; tissue repertoires likely differ. Several donors had around 5.5% of their naive CD4 clonotypes in common. Generation probability values for non-shared clonotypes were lower than those for clonotypes shared by all four donors.

V lost 0 bases to trimming and J lost 1 base, with 10 bases between them. Germline assignment: CDR1 SGDLS and CDR2 YYNGEE. This CDR3 has 15 residues. The rearrangement links TRBV9 to TRBJ2-5; weak D call: TRBD2 (5 bases). The source of this sequence is a man younger than 35 in good health. Some clones in this sample may be carry-over from other donors' samples. Sequenced: naive CD4+ T cells from PBMCs. Subset described: CD45RA+ positively selected. This chain's CDR3 is CASSVGLGSQETQYF. DNA for the CDR3: TGTGCCAGCAGCGTAGGGTTGGGGAGCCAAGAGACCCAGTACTTC.